This T cell receptor (beta chain) was identified during a study of blood T cell repertoires in COVID-19. This CDR3 contains 13 residues. V was clipped by 5 bases and J by 2 bases, with 12 bases between them. Germline CDR1 GTSNPN, CDR2 SVGIG (reference sequence). Libraries were prepared by immunoSEQ multiplex PCR; TCRdb keeps only in-frame clonotypes and omits some of them. The top ten clones hold about 7.7% of a sample with fewer than 150,000 clones, 87% of them seen once. This clonotype was sampled from a human donor in a cohort sampled during active COVID-19. Specimen: peripheral blood. V gene TRBV30 combines with J gene TRBJ1-2; D gene ambiguous. The CDR3 spells CAWEVARNYGYTF. CDR3 in DNA: TGTGCCTGGGAGGTAGCCAGAAACTATGGCTACACCTTC. The variable domain in full, completed from reference TRBV30 and TRBJ1-2, reads SQTIHQWPATLVQPVGSPLSLECTVEGTSNPNLYWYRQAAGRGLQLLFYSVGIGQISSEVPQNLSASRPQDRQFILSSKKLLLSDSGFYLCAWEVARNYGYTFGSGTRLTVV.